This TCR beta chain was recorded in a study of OX40 agonist ivuxolimab in advanced cancers. Looking at the study overall: Antecedent anti-PD-1, anti-PD-L1 or anti-CTLA-4 therapy was permissible, with roughly 36% having received some. Study outcomes and limitations: Researchers report that CD8+ T cells had, on average, more expanded clones than CD4+.

At baseline, cycle 4 day 1, and cycle 7 day 1, blood was sampled. After removal of 3 bases from V and 2 bases from J, the junction contained 7 bases not matched to a gene. CDR1 and CDR2 (germline): MNHEY, SMNVEV (reference sequence). The CDR3 extends over 16 amino acids. Method: immunoSEQ multiplex PCR; TCRdb's copy keeps in-frame clones and lacks some. This sample has some 18,000 clones; 83% occur once, and the top ten carry roughly an eighth. Concerning this clone: Its antigen is not known.

This TCR was sampled from an adult with an advanced solid tumor such as melanoma, head and neck, liver or kidney cancer. This chain joins TRBV27 and TRBJ2-1, with TRBD1 matching 7 bases. The sample consisted of CD4+ or CD8+ T cells sorted from blood, taken in a trial of the OX40 agonist ivuxolimab. The CDR3 coding sequence is TGTGCCAGCAGTTTGGACAGGCGACTGGCCTACAATGAGCAGTTCTTC. Translating it yields CASSLDRRLAYNEQFF.